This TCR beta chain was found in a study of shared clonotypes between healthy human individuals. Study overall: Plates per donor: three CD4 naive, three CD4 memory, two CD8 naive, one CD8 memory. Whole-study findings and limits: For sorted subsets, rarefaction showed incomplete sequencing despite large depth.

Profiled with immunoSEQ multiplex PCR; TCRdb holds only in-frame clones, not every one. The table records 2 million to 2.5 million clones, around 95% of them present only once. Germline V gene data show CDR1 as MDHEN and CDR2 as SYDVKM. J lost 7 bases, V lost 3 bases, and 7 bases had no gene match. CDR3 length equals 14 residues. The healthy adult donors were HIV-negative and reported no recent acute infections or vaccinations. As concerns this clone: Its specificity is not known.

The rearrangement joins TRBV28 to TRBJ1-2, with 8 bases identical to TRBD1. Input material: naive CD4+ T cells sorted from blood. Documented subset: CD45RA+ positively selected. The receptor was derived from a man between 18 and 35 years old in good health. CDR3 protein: CASSLDSGGLGYTF. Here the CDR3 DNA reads TGTGCCAGCAGTTTGGATTCAGGGGGCCTTGGCTACACCTTC.